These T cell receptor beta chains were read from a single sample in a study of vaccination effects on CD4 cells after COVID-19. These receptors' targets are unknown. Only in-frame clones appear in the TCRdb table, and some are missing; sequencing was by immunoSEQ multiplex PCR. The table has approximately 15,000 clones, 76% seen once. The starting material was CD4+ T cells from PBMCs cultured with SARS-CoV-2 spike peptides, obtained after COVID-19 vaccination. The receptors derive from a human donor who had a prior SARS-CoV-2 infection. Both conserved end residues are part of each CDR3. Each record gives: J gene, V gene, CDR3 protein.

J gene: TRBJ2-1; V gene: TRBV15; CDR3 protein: CATSRDLRTEQFF
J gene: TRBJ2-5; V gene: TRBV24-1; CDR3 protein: CATSDPTLETQYF
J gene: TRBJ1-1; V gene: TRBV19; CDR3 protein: CASRSGAVNRKAFF
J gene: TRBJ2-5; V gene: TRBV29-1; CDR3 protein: CSAKDRGRETQYF
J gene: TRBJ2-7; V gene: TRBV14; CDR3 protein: CASSQYRYQAEQYF
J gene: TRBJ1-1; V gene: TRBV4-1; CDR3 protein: CASSQVYLNTEAFF
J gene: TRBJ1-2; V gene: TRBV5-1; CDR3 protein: CASSLGGLELAATF
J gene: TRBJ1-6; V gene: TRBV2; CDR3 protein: CASRRSLRDREQGRSPLHF
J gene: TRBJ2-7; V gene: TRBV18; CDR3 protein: CASSPSLTSPHSPWSYEQYF
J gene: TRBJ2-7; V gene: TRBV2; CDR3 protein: CASRRQDYEQYF
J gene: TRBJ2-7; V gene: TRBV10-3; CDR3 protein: CAISDYSRIGEQYF
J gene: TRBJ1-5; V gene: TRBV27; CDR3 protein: CASRPSTGGNQPQHF
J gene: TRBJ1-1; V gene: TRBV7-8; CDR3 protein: CASSLRHTGTANTEAFF
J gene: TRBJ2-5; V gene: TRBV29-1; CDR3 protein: CSVELLGETQYF
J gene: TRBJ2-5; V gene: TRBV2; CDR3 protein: CASRNRDRQETQYF
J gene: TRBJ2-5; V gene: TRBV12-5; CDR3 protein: CASGLGIAGEETQYF
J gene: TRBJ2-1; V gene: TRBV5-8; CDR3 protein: CASSLGADLGNEQFF
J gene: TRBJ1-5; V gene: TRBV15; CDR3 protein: CATSREYEDQPQHF
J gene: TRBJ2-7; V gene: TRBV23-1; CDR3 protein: CASGITEISYEQYF
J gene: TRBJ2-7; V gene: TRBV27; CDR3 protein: CASRTQARAPGEQYF
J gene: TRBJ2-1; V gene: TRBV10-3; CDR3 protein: CAISGRPGGNEQFF
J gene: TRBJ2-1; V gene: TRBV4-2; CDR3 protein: CASSQRGVSNEQFF
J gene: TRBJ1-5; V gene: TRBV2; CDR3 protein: CASSSGINQPQHF
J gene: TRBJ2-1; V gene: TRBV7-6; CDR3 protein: CASSLAASGDNEQFF
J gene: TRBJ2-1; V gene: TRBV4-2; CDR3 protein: CASSRPSGPDYNEQFF
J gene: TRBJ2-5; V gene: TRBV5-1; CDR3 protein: CASSYGQGRGTQYF
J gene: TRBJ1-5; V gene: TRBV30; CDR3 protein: CASGQGSNQPQHF
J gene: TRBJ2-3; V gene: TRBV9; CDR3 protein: CASSVAVRTDTQYF
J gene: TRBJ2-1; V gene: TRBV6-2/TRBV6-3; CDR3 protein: CASSLIEVRNEQFF
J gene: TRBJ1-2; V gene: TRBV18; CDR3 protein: CASHNDPVGGYTF
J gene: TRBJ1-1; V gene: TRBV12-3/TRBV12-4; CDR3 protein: CASSLHPAGEAFF
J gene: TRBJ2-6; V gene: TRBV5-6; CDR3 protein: CASSWGRSGANVLTF
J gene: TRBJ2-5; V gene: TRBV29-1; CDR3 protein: CSVGFGRGETQYF
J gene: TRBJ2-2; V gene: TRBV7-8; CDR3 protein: CASSFQVAGGRKPNTGELFF
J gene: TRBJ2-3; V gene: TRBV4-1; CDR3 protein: CASSQWTSGGPPDTQYF
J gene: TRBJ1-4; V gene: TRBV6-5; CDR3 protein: CASIPGRDGYEKLFF
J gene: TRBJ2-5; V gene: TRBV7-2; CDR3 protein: CASSSRLQETQYF
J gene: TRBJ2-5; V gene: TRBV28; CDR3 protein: CASIPRGEAQETQYF
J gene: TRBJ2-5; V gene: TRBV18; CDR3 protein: CASSPPTGGALKTQYF
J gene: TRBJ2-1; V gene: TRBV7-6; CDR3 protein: CASSSQVNSYNEQFF
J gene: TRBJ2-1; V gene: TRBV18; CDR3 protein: CASSPGHGEYNEQFF
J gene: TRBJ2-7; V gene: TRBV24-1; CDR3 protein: CATSDILGQGGQYF
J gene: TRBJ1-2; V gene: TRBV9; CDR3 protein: CASSVGIGLQGGGYTF